A selection of T cell receptor beta chains follows, all from one sample in a study of T-cell memory formation after mild COVID-19. TCRdb reanalysed the 5' RACE reads using MiXCR and keeps one entry per CDR3 protein. The top ten hold around an eighth of the sample, which has 400,000 to 550,000 distinct CDR3 sequences, nearly 25% seen once. What was sequenced was PBMCs or a T cell subset sorted from them (not recorded which). Every receptor here comes from an adult woman who had mild COVID-19 (a few samples of this study predate the infection). Cell type and time point are not known. Both conserved end residues are part of each CDR3. A D gene is named only where the DNA matches it firmly. Only some rows state a clone size, as once, few, many or a class for expanded clones.

j_call clone_size d_call v_call cdr3_nt cdr3_aa
TRBJ2-1 . . TRBV6-2/TRBV6-3 TGTGCCAGCAGTTTCCCTGACTATTACTCCTACAATGAGCAGTTCTTC CASSFPDYYSYNEQFF
TRBJ2-3 . . TRBV29-1 TGCAGCGTTGAAGACGGAAGCACAGATACGCAGTATTTT CSVEDGSTDTQYF
TRBJ2-3 . TRBD2 TRBV7-6 TGTGCCAGCAGCTTAGAGTCCCCTACTAGCGGGAGTATTCCCGATACGCAGTATTTT CASSLESPTSGSIPDTQYF
TRBJ2-3 . . TRBV9 TGTGCCAGCAGCCCGTCTCCCCCAGATACGCAGTATTTT CASSPSPPDTQYF
TRBJ2-7 . . TRBV20-1 TGCAGTGCTACCAGCCCGGGAACAGCTTACGAGCAGTACTTC CSATSPGTAYEQYF
TRBJ1-1 . . TRBV7-9 TGTGCCAGCAGCTTGGGACCTACCACTGAAGCTTTCTTT CASSLGPTTEAFF
TRBJ2-1 . . TRBV5-1 TGCGCCAGCAGCTTGGACCCCGGGTCACACAATGAGCAGTTCTTC CASSLDPGSHNEQFF
TRBJ2-1 . . TRBV29-1 TGCAGCGTGAACACAGGGACGGATGAGCAGTTCTTC CSVNTGTDEQFF
TRBJ2-5 few TRBD2 TRBV3-1 TGTGCCAGCAGCCAAGGGACTAGAGGGAGACAAGAGACCCAGTACTTC CASSQGTRGRQETQYF
TRBJ2-3 few TRBD2 TRBV7-3 TGTGCCAGCAGCTCAGGACTAGCGGGGGGCATAGATACGCAGTATTTT CASSSGLAGGIDTQYF
TRBJ2-7 . . TRBV5-1 TGCGCCAGCAGCCTTGTCATCGGGAGCGAGCAGTACTTC CASSLVIGSEQYF
TRBJ1-1 few TRBD1 TRBV12-3/TRBV12-4 TGTGCCAGCAGTCTCAGGGGGGGGCGGATGAACACTGAAGCTTTCTTT CASSLRGGRMNTEAFF
TRBJ2-7 . TRBD2 TRBV12-3/TRBV12-4 TGTGCCAGCAGTTTGATCAGCGGGAGAGACGAGCAGTACTTC CASSLISGRDEQYF
TRBJ1-4 . . TRBV10-3 TGTGCCACCAAGCCGCTGGAGGGAGGCGAAAAACTGTTTTTT CATKPLEGGEKLFF
TRBJ2-7 . TRBD2 TRBV5-5 TGTGCCAGCAGCGGGGTAGCGGGAGAGCTACTCTACGAGCAGTACTTC CASSGVAGELLYEQYF
TRBJ1-1 few . TRBV4-3 TGCGCCAGCAGCCAAGTATTTCACAGGGAACGGCTCACGACTGAAGCTTTCTTT CASSQVFHRERLTTEAFF
TRBJ1-2 . . TRBV24-1 TGTGCCACCAGTGATGACACAACGAACTATGGCTACACCTTC CATSDDTTNYGYTF
TRBJ2-7 few . TRBV11-2 TGTGCCAGCAGCTTAGGCGGGCAGGTCCCCTACGAGCAGTACTTC CASSLGGQVPYEQYF
TRBJ1-1 . . TRBV7-9 TGTGCCAGCAGCTTAGACGCAGGAATGAACACTGAAGCTTTCTTT CASSLDAGMNTEAFF
TRBJ2-3 . . TRBV12-3/TRBV12-4 TGTGCCAGCATTCATGGGGGAATTAGGACAGATACGCAGTATTTT CASIHGGIRTDTQYF
TRBJ1-5 . . TRBV7-2 TGTGCCAGCACCTTCTCGGCCAGTTTGAATCAGCCCCAGCATTTT CASTFSASLNQPQHF
TRBJ2-3 . . TRBV7-9 TGTGCCAGCGACGCAGAGCTCGACACAGATACGCAGTATTTT CASDAELDTDTQYF
TRBJ2-7 few . TRBV7-9 TGTGCCAGCCGGTGGGGGACCTACGAGCAGTACTTC CASRWGTYEQYF
TRBJ2-1 . . TRBV4-1 TGCGCCAGCAGCCAAGCCGGGACTTACAATGAGCAGTTCTTC CASSQAGTYNEQFF
TRBJ1-1 few . TRBV14 TGTGCCAGCAGCCCTCGACAGAGGGAGAACACTGAAGCTTTCTTT CASSPRQRENTEAFF
TRBJ1-5 few . TRBV4-1 TGCGCCAGCAGTCCACCCTCTAGCAATCAGCCCCAGCATTTT CASSPPSSNQPQHF